These T cell receptor beta chains were read from a single sample in a study of blood T cell repertoires in COVID-19. Some clones are missing from TCRdb's copy, which holds only in-frame ones; the method was immunoSEQ multiplex PCR. Among roughly 430,000 clones listed, over 75% were seen once. Material for sequencing was PBMCs or T cells enriched from blood (not recorded which). The receptors originated from a woman between 40 and 50 years old with acute COVID-19. The CDR3 runs from the conserved cysteine through the conserved F or W. D genes are given only for firm matches. The size of a clone is reported for some rows only, either as once, few or many, or as a class for expanded clones.

clone_size j_call v_call d_call cdr3_aa cdr3_nt
- TRBJ1-2 TRBV12-3/TRBV12-4 - CASSRTAHGYTF TGTGCCAGCAGCCGGACAGCACATGGCTACACCTTC
- TRBJ2-6 TRBV28 TRBD1 CASSLGLDRGLIRAF TGTGCCAGCAGTTTGGGGTTGGACAGGGGGCTAATTCGGGCTTTC
- TRBJ1-2 TRBV10-3 - CAIKGQSNYGYTF TGTGCCATAAAAGGACAGTCCAACTATGGCTACACCTTC
- TRBJ1-4 TRBV2 - CASLVFRLPNEKLFF TGTGCCAGCCTAGTCTTCCGGCTTCCCAATGAAAAACTGTTTTTT
- TRBJ2-2 TRBV2 - CASSSTGTGELFF TGTGCCAGCAGTAGTACAGGTACCGGGGAGCTGTTTTTT
- TRBJ2-7 TRBV5-4 TRBD1 CASSHPEGAVYEQYF TGTGCCAGCAGCCATCCCGAGGGGGCAGTGTACGAGCAGTACTTC
- TRBJ1-5 TRBV18 - CASSPSDGLRNQPQHF TGTGCCAGCTCACCAAGCGATGGCCTGAGGAATCAGCCCCAGCATTTT
few TRBJ1-2 TRBV18 TRBD1 CASSPPGQGFYGYTF TGTGCCAGCTCACCACCGGGACAGGGCTTCTATGGCTACACCTTC
- TRBJ1-6 TRBV5-1 TRBD1 CASSSGQGYNSPLHF TGCGCCAGCAGCTCGGGACAGGGGTATAATTCACCCCTCCACTTT
- TRBJ2-3 TRBV15 - CATSRDLGLAIGSDTQYF TGTGCCACCAGCAGAGACCTGGGGCTAGCGATCGGCTCAGATACGCAGTATTTT
once TRBJ1-1 TRBV30 - CAWSVHLRDEAFF TGTGCCTGGAGTGTACATCTCAGGGATGAAGCTTTCTTT
- TRBJ1-3 TRBV24-1 - CATSDPNDSSGNTIYF TGTGCCACCAGTGATCCGAATGACAGCTCTGGAAACACCATATATTTT
- TRBJ1-1 TRBV19 TRBD1 CASRDRATEAFF TGTGCCAGTAGAGACAGGGCCACTGAAGCTTTCTTT
- TRBJ2-3 TRBV11-2 - CASSLDTTLDTQYF TGTGCCAGCAGCTTAGATACGACTTTGGATACGCAGTATTTT
- TRBJ2-5 TRBV15 TRBD2 CATSRGRTSGGDQETQYF TGTGCCACCAGCAGAGGGAGGACTAGCGGGGGGGACCAAGAGACCCAGTACTTC
- TRBJ2-3 TRBV29-1 - CSTLGGHGTDTQYF TGCAGCACCCTCGGGGGGCACGGCACAGATACGCAGTATTTT
- TRBJ1-5 TRBV10-2 - CASSDGGRPSNQPQHF TGCGCCAGCAGTGATGGAGGCAGACCAAGCAATCAGCCCCAGCATTTT
- TRBJ1-1 TRBV9 TRBD1 CASSPRQGARTEAFF TGTGCCAGCAGCCCCCGTCAGGGGGCGCGCACTGAAGCTTTCTTT
- TRBJ2-1 TRBV30 TRBD2 CAWRGSGSYNEQFF TGTGCCTGGAGGGGGAGCGGGAGTTACAATGAGCAGTTCTTC
- TRBJ1-2 TRBV29-1 - CSVEGGGLNYGYTF TGCAGCGTTGAAGGGGGAGGGCTCAACTATGGCTACACCTTC
- TRBJ1-2 TRBV3-1/TRBV3-2 TRBD1 CASSHGTGGVYGYTF TGTGCCAGCAGCCATGGGACAGGGGGCGTCTATGGCTACACCTTC
- TRBJ1-1 TRBV19 - CASSRTTGTTEAFF TGTGCCAGTAGTAGAACAACAGGGACCACTGAAGCTTTCTTT